The sequence of this T cell receptor (beta chain) was determined in a study of control samples from healthy donors and cancer patients. Sequencing used immunoSEQ multiplex PCR; TCRdb keeps in-frame clones, though not all of them. The data contain 35,000 to 40,000 clones, around 88% of them singletons. The clonotype originates from a woman aged 55-75 years with lung cancer. What was sequenced was PBMCs.

The CDR3 bases are TGTGCCAGCTCACCACAGGGGGATAACTATGGCTACACCTTC. Translated, it gives CASSPQGDNYGYTF. The V call is TRBV18, the J call TRBJ1-2; TRBD1 is a possible D gene (6 bases). The CDR3 covers 14 residues. Germline V lookup: CDR1 KGHSH, CDR2 LQKENI. Trimming shortened V by 1 base and J by 1 base, and 7 bases separated the two germline ends.